The 8 T cell receptor beta chains reported below all come from one sample, sequenced in a study of graft-versus-host responses after intestinal transplantation. Clones were sequenced by immunoSEQ multiplex PCR, and TCRdb holds only the in-frame ones, with some missing. The sample contains fewer than 15,000 clones, under 35% of which appear only once. Here the sequenced sample was alloreactive CD4+ T cells from a mixed lymphocyte reaction culture, taken before intestinal transplant. Subset in this sample: CFSE-low proliferating T cells sorted from approximately 6-day pre-transplant mixed lymphocyte reaction (GvH or HvG direction). These receptor sequences come from a human patient who received an intestinal transplant.

In its sample, this clone was seen a few times. The rearrangement links TRBV5-4 to TRBJ2-5; D may be TRBD1 (6 bases). This CDR3 comprises 15 residues. V lost 1 base to trimming and J lost 4 bases, with 14 bases between them. The germline gives CDR1 SGHNT, CDR2 YYREEE (reference sequence). The CDR3 region has the DNA TGTGCCAGCAGCTTGATGGGCAGGGGAACAGAGACCCAGTACTTC. It is translated as CASSLMGRGTETQYF.

This clone is medium-sized. This chain links TRBV18 with TRBJ2-7; TRBD2 aligns across 10 bases. After removal of 2 bases from V and 0 bases from J, the junction contained 4 bases not matched to a gene. Per germline, CDR1 KGHSH and CDR2 LQKENI. CDR3 length equals 16 residues. The DNA for the CDR3 is TGTGCCAGCTCACCAAAGGCTAGCGGGAGCTCCTACGAGCAGTACTTC. Translating gives CASSPKASGSSYEQYF.

The genes are TRBV5-1 and TRBJ2-7; the match to TRBD1 covers 7 bases. This CDR3 has 14 residues. The J segment lost 1 base and the V segment lost 3 bases, leaving 4 bases of the junction unmatched. Germline V gives CDR1 SGHRS, CDR2 YFSETQ. In nucleotides, the CDR3 is TGCGCCAGCAGCTCCCGGGACAGTTCCTACGAGCAGTACTTC. It is translated as CASSSRDSSYEQYF. Using reference TRBV5-1 and TRBJ2-7 for the parts outside the CDR3, the full variable domain is KAGVTQTPRYLIKTRGQQVTLSCSPISGHRSVSWYQQTPGQGLQFLFEYFSETQRNKGNFPGRFSGRQFSNSRSEMNVSTLELGDSALYLCASSSRDSSYEQYFGPGTRLTVT.

In its sample, this clone was seen a few times. CDR3 in amino acids: CASTASGPNQPQHF. The CDR3 nucleotides read TGTGCCAGCACCGCCTCAGGCCCCAATCAGCCCCAGCATTTT. The genes are TRBV6-1 and TRBJ1-5; no clear D. Trimming stripped 7 bases from V and 3 bases from J, with 13 bases between. Germline CDR1 and CDR2: MNHNS and SASEGT. CDR3 length: 14 residues.

The rearrangement links TRBV5-4 to TRBJ1-5, with 7 bases matching TRBD1. V lost 3 bases and J lost 0; bases outside the gene matches: 6. The CDR3 consists of 16 residues. Germline lookup yields CDR1 SGHNT and CDR2 YYREEE (reference sequence). CDR3 sequence reads: CASSSLGGYSNQPQHF. In DNA form, the CDR3 reads TGTGCCAGCAGCTCACTAGGGGGCTATAGCAATCAGCCCCAGCATTTT.

The table lists this clone with a few counts. The chain joins TRBV7-2 to TRBJ1-5; weak D call: TRBD1 (5 bases). The CDR3 covers 15 residues. V was cut by 0 bases and J by 3 bases, with 9 bases left in between. Germline V CDR1 and CDR2: SGHTA, FQGNSA. The CDR3 loop reads CASSLAAGPNQPQHF. The CDR3 region has the DNA TGTGCCAGCAGCTTAGCGGCGGGACCCAATCAGCCCCAGCATTTT.

The genes are TRBV30 and TRBJ2-3; TRBD2 matches 10 bases. Germline CDR1 is GTSNPN and CDR2 is SVGIG (reference sequence). This CDR3 is 15 amino acids long. Trimming at V came to 5 bases and at J to 4 bases, leaving 9 bases not matched to a gene. Written as DNA, the CDR3 is TGTGCCTGGGAGAGACTAGCGGGCGCGCCAGATACGCAGTATTTT. This translates into CAWERLAGAPDTQYF.

This clone has a handful of counts. The DNA is omitted, as the CDR3 cannot be located on it reliably, and the CDR3 follows TCRdb's listing. The genes are TRBV7-3 and TRBJ2-7; whether TRBD1, the table's D call, matches the DNA was not checked. The CDR3 has 14 residues if both end residues are counted. Germline loops: CDR1 SGHTA, CDR2 FQGTGA. CDR3 sequence: CASSSSGQGVKQYF.